This T cell receptor beta chain was documented in a study of PD-1 blockade in classical Hodgkin lymphoma. Points from the study as a whole: Diversity similar to that of newly diagnosed patients was seen at baseline in complete responders.

Germline CDR1 is LNHDA and CDR2 is SQIVND (reference sequence). Trimming cost V 4 bases and J 1 base; bases outside gene matches: 2. This CDR3 comprises 14 residues. The protocol was immunoSEQ multiplex PCR, while the TCRdb copy is restricted to in-frame clones and leaves out a portion. The data hold about 85,000 clones, with nearly 95% observed a single time. In regard to this clone: What it recognizes is unknown.

Every one of the patients relapsed after autologous stem cell transplantation (brentuximab vedotin exposure was variable). Here the sequenced sample was peripheral blood mononuclear cells (PBMCs), taken before the second cycle of nivolumab. The chain combines TRBV19 with TRBJ1-1; TRBD1 matches 8 bases. This TCR came from a human donor with classical Hodgkin lymphoma. Written as DNA, the CDR3 is TGTGCCAGTAGTAAGACAGGGGCGAACACTGAAGCTTTCTTT. This encodes CASSKTGANTEAFF.